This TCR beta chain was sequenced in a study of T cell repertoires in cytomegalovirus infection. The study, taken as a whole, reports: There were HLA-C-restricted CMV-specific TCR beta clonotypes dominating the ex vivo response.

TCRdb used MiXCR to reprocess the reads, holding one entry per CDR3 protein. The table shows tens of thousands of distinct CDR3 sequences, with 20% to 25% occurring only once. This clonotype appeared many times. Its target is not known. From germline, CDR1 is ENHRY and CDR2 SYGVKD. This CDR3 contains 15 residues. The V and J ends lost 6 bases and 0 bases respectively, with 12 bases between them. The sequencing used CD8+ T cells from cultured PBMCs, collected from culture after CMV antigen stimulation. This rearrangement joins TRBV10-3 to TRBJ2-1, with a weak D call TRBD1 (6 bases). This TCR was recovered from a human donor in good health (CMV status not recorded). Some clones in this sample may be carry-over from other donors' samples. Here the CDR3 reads CAIRDDRSSYNEQFF. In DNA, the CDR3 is TGTGCCATCAGGGATGACAGGAGCTCCTACAATGAGCAGTTCTTC.